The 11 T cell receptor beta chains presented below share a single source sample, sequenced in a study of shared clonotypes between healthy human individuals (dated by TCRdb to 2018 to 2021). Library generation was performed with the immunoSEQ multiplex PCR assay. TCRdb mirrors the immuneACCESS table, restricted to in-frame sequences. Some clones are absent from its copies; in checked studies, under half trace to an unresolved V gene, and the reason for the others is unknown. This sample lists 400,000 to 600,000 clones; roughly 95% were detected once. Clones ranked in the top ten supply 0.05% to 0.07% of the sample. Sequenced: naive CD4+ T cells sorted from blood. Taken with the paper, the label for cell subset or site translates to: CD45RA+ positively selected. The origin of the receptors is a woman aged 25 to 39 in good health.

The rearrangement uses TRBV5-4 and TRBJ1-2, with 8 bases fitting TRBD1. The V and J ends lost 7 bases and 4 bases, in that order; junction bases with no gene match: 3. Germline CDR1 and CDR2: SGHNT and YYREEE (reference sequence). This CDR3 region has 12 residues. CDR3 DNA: TGTGCCAGCCACGGGACAGGCTATGGCTACACCTTC. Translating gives CASHGTGYGYTF.

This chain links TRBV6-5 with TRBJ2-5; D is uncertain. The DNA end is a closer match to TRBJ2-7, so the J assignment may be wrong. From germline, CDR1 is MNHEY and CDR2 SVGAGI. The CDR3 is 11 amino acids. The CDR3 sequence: CASSYGHEQYF. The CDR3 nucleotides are TGTGCCAGCAGTTACGGTCACGAGCAGTACTTC.

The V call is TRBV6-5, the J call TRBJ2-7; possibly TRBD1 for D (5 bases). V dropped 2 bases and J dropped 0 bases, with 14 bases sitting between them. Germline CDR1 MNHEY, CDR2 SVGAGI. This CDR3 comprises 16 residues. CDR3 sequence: CASSYQGDSSSYEQYF. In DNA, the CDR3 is TGTGCCAGCAGTTACCAAGGCGACAGTAGCTCCTACGAGCAGTACTTC.

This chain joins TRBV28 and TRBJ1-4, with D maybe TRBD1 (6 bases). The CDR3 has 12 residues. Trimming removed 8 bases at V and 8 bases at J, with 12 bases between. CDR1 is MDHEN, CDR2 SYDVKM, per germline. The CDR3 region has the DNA TGTGCCAGCCGGGGAGGGGGGGAAAAACTGTTTTTT. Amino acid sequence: CASRGGGEKLFF.

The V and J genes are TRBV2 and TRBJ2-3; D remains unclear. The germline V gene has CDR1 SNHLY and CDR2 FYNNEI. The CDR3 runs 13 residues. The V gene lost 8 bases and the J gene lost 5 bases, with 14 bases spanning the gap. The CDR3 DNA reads TGTGCCAGCCGGGTGGAATTTGGAGATACGCAGTATTTT. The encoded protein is CASRVEFGDTQYF.

DNA for the CDR3: TGTGCCAGCAGCTTAGCTCAGTCTGGGGCAGATACGCAGTATTTT. This translates into CASSLAQSGADTQYF. This chain uses TRBV7-2 with TRBJ2-3, with D uncertain. The CDR3 length is 15 residues. Germline V gene sequence: CDR1 SGHTA, CDR2 FQGNSA. V lost 0 bases to trimming and J lost 4 bases, with 11 bases between them.

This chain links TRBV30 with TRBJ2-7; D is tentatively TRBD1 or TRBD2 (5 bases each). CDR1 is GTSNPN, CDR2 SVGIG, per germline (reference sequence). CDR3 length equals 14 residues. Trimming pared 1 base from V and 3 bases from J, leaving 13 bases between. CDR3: CAWSGRGRNYEQYF. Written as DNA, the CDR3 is TGTGCCTGGAGTGGACGGGGCCGAAACTACGAGCAGTACTTC.

The CDR3 DNA reads TGTGCCAGCAGCTTAGACGCCCGATACAATGAGCAGTTCTTC. Protein sequence: CASSLDARYNEQFF. This chain joins TRBV7-9 and TRBJ2-1; no clear D. Germline CDR1 reads SEHNR; CDR2 reads FQNEAQ (reference sequence). The CDR3 extends over 14 amino acids. Trimming pared 1 base from V and 4 bases from J, leaving 8 bases between.

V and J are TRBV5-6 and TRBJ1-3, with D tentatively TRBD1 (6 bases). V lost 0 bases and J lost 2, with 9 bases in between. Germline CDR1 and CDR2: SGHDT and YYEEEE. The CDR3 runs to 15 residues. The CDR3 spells CASSLARGAGNTIYF. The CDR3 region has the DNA TGTGCCAGCAGCTTGGCCAGGGGCGCTGGAAACACCATATATTTT.

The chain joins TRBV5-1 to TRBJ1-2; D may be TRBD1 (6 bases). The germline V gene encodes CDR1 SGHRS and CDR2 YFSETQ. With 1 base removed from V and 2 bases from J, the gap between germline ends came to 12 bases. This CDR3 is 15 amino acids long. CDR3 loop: CASSLFGDNNYGYTF. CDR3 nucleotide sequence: TGCGCCAGCAGCTTGTTTGGGGACAACAACTATGGCTACACCTTC.

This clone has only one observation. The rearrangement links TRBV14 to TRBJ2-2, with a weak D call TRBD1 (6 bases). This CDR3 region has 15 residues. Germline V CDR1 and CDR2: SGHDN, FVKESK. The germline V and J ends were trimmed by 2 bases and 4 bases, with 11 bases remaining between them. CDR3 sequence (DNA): TGTGCCAGCAGCCAAACCAGGGGACGCACCGGGGAGCTGTTTTTT. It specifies CASSQTRGRTGELFF. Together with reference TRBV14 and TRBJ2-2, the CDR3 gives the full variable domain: EAGVTQFPSHSVIEKGQTVTLRCDPISGHDNLYWYRRVMGKEIKFLLHFVKESKQDESGMPNNRFLAERTGGTYSTLKVQPAELEDSGVYFCASSQTRGRTGELFFGEGSRLTVL.